These 18 T cell receptor beta chains originate from one sample sequenced in a study of OX40 agonist ivuxolimab in advanced cancers. TCRdb's table, derived via immunoSEQ multiplex PCR, lists solely in-frame clones and lacks some. The top ten clones hold under 45% of a sample with about 37,000 clones, about 85% of them seen once. This sample comprised CD4+ or CD8+ T cells sorted from blood, obtained in a trial of the OX40 agonist ivuxolimab. The receptors originated from an adult with an advanced solid tumor such as melanoma, head and neck, liver or kidney cancer.

The genes are TRBV30 and TRBJ2-3; 9 bases are a match to TRBD1. Germline V gene sequence: CDR1 GTSNPN, CDR2 SVGIG (reference sequence). Trimming removed 0 bases from V and 0 bases from J; junction bases left unmatched: 4. The CDR3 runs to 16 residues. For the CDR3, the DNA is TGTGCCTGGAGTGTAACCGGGACAGGGAGCACAGATACGCAGTATTTT. As protein: CAWSVTGTGSTDTQYF.

This clone has only one observation. This sequence joins TRBV11-2 and TRBJ1-6; 10 bases map to TRBD1. Germline loops: CDR1 SGHAT, CDR2 FQNNGV. This CDR3 comprises 15 residues. V lost 2 bases and J lost 10; bases outside the gene matches: 5. The CDR3, as DNA: TGTGCCAGCAGCTTAATGGGACAGGGGTCATCACCCCTCCACTTT. This encodes CASSLMGQGSSPLHF.

V gene TRBV2 combines with J gene TRBJ1-4; D is uncertain. There are 12 residues in the CDR3. V was clipped by 6 bases and J by 5 bases, with 7 bases between them. Germline-derived CDR1 and CDR2 are SNHLY and FYNNEI. The CDR3 reads CASSGPNEKLFF. CDR3 DNA sequence: TGTGCCAGCAGCGGGCCGAATGAAAAACTGTTTTTT. Filled out from reference TRBV2 and TRBJ1-4, the complete variable domain reads EPEVTQTPSHQVTQMGQEVILRCVPISNHLYFYWYRQILGQKVEFLVSFYNNEISEKSEIFDDQFSVERPDGSNFTLKIRSTKLEDSAMYFCASSGPNEKLFFGSGTQLSVL.

The chain has TRBV11-2 and TRBJ2-5; TRBD1 matches at 10 bases. The CDR3 loop spans 14 amino acids. The germline V gene encodes CDR1 SGHAT and CDR2 FQNNGV. V was pared by 5 bases and J by 5 bases, with 5 bases of the junction left unmatched. Written as DNA, the CDR3 is TGTGCCAGCAGCCCCGGGACAGGGGTCGAGACCCAGTACTTC. It encodes CASSPGTGVETQYF.

V usage is TRBV7-9 and J usage is TRBJ2-1; 8 nucleotides match TRBD2. The CDR3 runs 14 residues. The junction had 11 bases not matched to a gene; V was cut back by 7 bases and J by 9 bases. Germline-derived CDR1 and CDR2 are SEHNR and FQNEAQ (reference sequence). CDR3 region: CASIVTASGREQFF. DNA of the CDR3: TGTGCCAGCATCGTGACGGCTAGCGGGCGTGAGCAGTTCTTC.

The J gene is TRBJ2-3, the V gene TRBV11-2; either TRBD1 or TRBD2 may fit D (6 bases each). This CDR3 spans 15 amino acids. The V gene's germline CDR1 is SGHAT and CDR2 FQNNGV. V shed 2 bases and J shed 6 bases, with 15 bases lying between them. In nucleotides, the CDR3 is TGTGCCAGCAGCTTATTAGGGGGGTCTAGCGATACGCAGTATTTT. Encoded protein: CASSLLGGSSDTQYF.

The V gene is TRBV19, the J gene TRBJ2-1, with 9 bases aligning to TRBD2. The CDR3 is 16 amino acids. CDR1 LNHDA and CDR2 SQIVND come from the germline V gene (reference sequence). With V trimmed by 5 bases and J by 8 bases, 13 bases remained unmatched. The CDR3 sequence: CASSPPVGGGRDEQFF. The CDR3 coding sequence is TGTGCCAGTAGTCCCCCCGTAGGAGGCGGGAGGGATGAGCAGTTCTTC.

V is TRBV2 and J is TRBJ2-7, with D possibly TRBD2 on 5 matching bases. From germline, CDR1 is SNHLY and CDR2 FYNNEI. The CDR3 sequence is 12 residues long. The V end was cut by 7 bases, the J end by 3 bases, with 10 bases between. The CDR3 nucleotides are TGTGCCAGCACCCCCCGGGGCTACGAGCAGTACTTC. This translates into CASTPRGYEQYF. Full variable domain (missing parts from reference TRBV2 and TRBJ2-7): EPEVTQTPSHQVTQMGQEVILRCVPISNHLYFYWYRQILGQKVEFLVSFYNNEISEKSEIFDDQFSVERPDGSNFTLKIRSTKLEDSAMYFCASTPRGYEQYFGPGTRLTVT.

The CDR3: CASSQASGRAGTTQYF. CDR3 coding DNA: TGTGCCAGCAGCCAAGCTAGCGGGAGGGCCGGGACTACGCAGTATTTT. The chain links TRBV4-2 to TRBJ2-3, with 12 bases fitting TRBD2. The CDR3 consists of 16 residues. Germline lookup yields CDR1 LGHNA and CDR2 YNFKEQ. The ends lost 1 base at V and 8 bases at J; junction bases unmatched: 7.

The genes are TRBV5-4 and TRBJ2-2; D gene unclear. The CDR3 has 16 residues. The V end lost 4 bases, the J end lost 6 bases, and 19 bases lay between the germline ends. Germline CDR1 SGHNT, CDR2 YYREEE (reference sequence). CDR3 sequence reads: CASSPGRLKKAGELFF. CDR3 DNA sequence: TGTGCCAGCAGCCCGGGCCGACTTAAGAAGGCCGGGGAGCTGTTTTTT.

This clone was seen more than once but under ten times. The rearrangement uses TRBV21-1 and TRBJ2-5; TRBD2, the D gene given by the table, was not confirmed from the DNA. TRBV21-1 is marked as a pseudogene. There are 19 residues in the CDR3. CDR3 bases: TGTGCCAGCAGCCGAATTCTGGCGAGGGGTGGACTAGCGGGAGAGACCCAGTACTTC. This gives the protein CASSRILARGGLAGETQYF.

This sequence joins TRBV2 and TRBJ2-1; 16 positions match TRBD2. CDR3 size: 15 residues. The V segment lost 6 bases and the J segment 8 bases; nucleotides outside the gene matches: 4. Germline-derived CDR1 and CDR2 are SNHLY and FYNNEI. Here the CDR3 reads CASRPGLAGGDEQFF. The CDR3, as DNA: TGTGCCAGCAGGCCGGGACTAGCGGGGGGGGATGAGCAGTTCTTC.

V is TRBV6-5 and J is TRBJ2-7; the match to TRBD1 covers 8 bases. Trimming cost V 6 bases and J 4 bases; bases outside gene matches: 8. The CDR3 loop spans 14 amino acids. Germline CDR1 is MNHEY and CDR2 is SVGAGI. CDR3 nucleotides: TGTGCCAGCAGCACGACAGGGGCTTTTTACGAGCAGTACTTC. Translated: CASSTTGAFYEQYF.

The rearrangement links TRBV6-1 to TRBJ2-5; 7 bases agree with TRBD2. The CDR3 spans 15 residues. Germline V gene lookup returns CDR1 MNHNS and CDR2 SASEGT. V lost 7 bases and J lost 5; bases outside the gene matches: 13. CDR3 residues: CASNAGVKTGETQYF. As DNA, the CDR3 is TGTGCCAGCAACGCGGGGGTCAAAACGGGGGAGACCCAGTACTTC.

CDR3 region: CASSVSGASYEQYF. Here the CDR3 DNA reads TGCGCCAGCAGTGTTAGCGGGGCCTCCTACGAGCAGTACTTC. V gene TRBV10-2 combines with J gene TRBJ2-7; 8 bases agree with TRBD2. There are 14 residues in the CDR3. V shed 4 bases, J shed 0 bases, and the junction held 2 bases outside the gene matches. Germline lookup yields CDR1 WSHSY and CDR2 SAAADI.

The V and J genes are TRBV19 and TRBJ2-7, with 8 positions matching TRBD2. V lost 3 bases to trimming and J lost 6 bases; unmatched junction nucleotides: 7. The CDR3 sequence is 14 residues long. Germline V gene data show CDR1 as LNHDA and CDR2 as SQIVND (reference sequence). The CDR3 spells CASSIGLAGGEQYF. The CDR3 DNA reads as TGTGCCAGTAGTATCGGGCTAGCGGGTGGCGAGCAGTACTTC. The complete variable domain, with remaining parts taken from reference TRBV19 and TRBJ2-7, reads DGGITQSPKYLFRKEGQNVTLSCEQNLNHDAMYWYRQDPGQGLRLIYYSQIVNDFQKGDIAEGYSVSREKKESFPLTVTSAQKNPTAFYLCASSIGLAGGEQYFGPGTRLTVT.

This clone was counted a few times. The sample carries other DNA sequences with the same CDR3. CDR3 amino acids: CAISPGQGGNQPQHF. CDR3 bases: TGTGCCATCAGTCCGGGACAGGGGGGCAATCAGCCCCAGCATTTT. J is TRBJ1-5 and V is TRBV10-3; TRBD1 matches at 11 bases. The trim removed 5 bases at V and 2 bases at J, leaving 2 bases unmatched. CDR3 length equals 15 residues. CDR1 is ENHRY, CDR2 SYGVKD, per germline.

The gene calls are TRBV6-1 and TRBJ2-7, with 13 bases identical to TRBD2. Germline values: CDR1 MNHNS, CDR2 SASEGT. The V segment lost 6 bases and the J segment 2 bases; nucleotides outside the gene matches: 4. The CDR3 is 15 residues long. The CDR3 loop reads CASRAGTSGTYEQYF. In DNA form, the CDR3 reads TGTGCCAGCAGGGCAGGGACTAGCGGGACCTACGAGCAGTACTTC.